This TCR beta chain derives from a study of graft-versus-host responses after intestinal transplantation. Repertoires were generated with immunoSEQ multiplex PCR, while TCRdb's copy carries only in-frame clones and drops some. Of under 90,000 clones in the sample, roughly 90% were seen once. The CDR3 covers 15 residues. Trimming took off 5 bases at V and 0 bases at J, with 11 bases between the two ends. Germline loops: CDR1 LNHDA, CDR2 SQIVND (reference sequence). Sequenced material: PBMCs, taken 98 days after intestinal transplantation. This sequence originates from a human patient who received an intestinal transplant, so some T cells may come from the graft donor. V usage is TRBV19 and J usage is TRBJ2-1; D is undetermined. CDR3: CASSPASSSYNEQFF. The CDR3 DNA sequence: TGTGCCAGTAGTCCAGCGTCTAGCTCCTACAATGAGCAGTTCTTC.